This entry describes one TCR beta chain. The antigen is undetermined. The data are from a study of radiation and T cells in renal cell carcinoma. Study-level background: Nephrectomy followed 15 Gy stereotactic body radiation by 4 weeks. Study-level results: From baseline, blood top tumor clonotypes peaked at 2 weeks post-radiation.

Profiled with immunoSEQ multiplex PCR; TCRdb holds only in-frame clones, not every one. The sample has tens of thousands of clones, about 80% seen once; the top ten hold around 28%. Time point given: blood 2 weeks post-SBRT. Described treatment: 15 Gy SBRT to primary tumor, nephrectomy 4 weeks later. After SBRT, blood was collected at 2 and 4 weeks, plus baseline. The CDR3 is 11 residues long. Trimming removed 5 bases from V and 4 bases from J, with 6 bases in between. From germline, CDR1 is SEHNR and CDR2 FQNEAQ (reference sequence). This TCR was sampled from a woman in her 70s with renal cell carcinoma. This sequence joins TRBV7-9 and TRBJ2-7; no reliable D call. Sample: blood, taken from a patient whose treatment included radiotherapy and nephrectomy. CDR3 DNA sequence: TGTGCCAGCAGCGCTGAATACGAGCAGTACTTC. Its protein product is CASSAEYEQYF. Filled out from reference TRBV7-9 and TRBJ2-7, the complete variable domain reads DTGVSQNPRHKITKRGQNVTFRCDPISEHNRLYWYRQTLGQGPEFLTYFQNEAQLEKSRLLSDRFSAERPKGSFSTLEIQRTEQGDSAMYLCASSAEYEQYFGPGTRLTVT.